The source of this TCR beta chain is a study of CD8 T cells in Susac syndrome. Study results and caveats: As acknowledged by the study, its TCR sequencing and HLA analysis included a relatively small number of individuals.

The individuals used as controls were healthy donors who had been matched for both age and sex. Points on this clonotype: Its antigen remains unidentified.

CDR1 and CDR2 from the germline V gene are SQVTM and ANQGSEA. The V end lost 7 bases, the J end lost 1 base, and 7 bases lay between the germline ends. The CDR3 spans 11 residues. RNA totalling roughly 0.5 to 1 ug underwent reverse transcription with random hexamers. The immunoSEQ assay covered 54 Vbeta and 13 Jbeta segments for CDR3. TCRdb processed the immunoSEQ multiplex PCR reads anew with MiXCR; each CDR3 protein has one entry. The sample lists approximately 100,000 distinct CDR3 sequences; over 90% were seen once. This TCR was recovered from a human donor in good health. Sample: CD4+ T cells from PBMCs. The chain recombines TRBV29-1 with TRBJ1-1, with D unclear. CDR3 residues: CSGRGNTEAFF. Here the CDR3 DNA reads TGCAGCGGCCGTGGGAACACTGAAGCTTTCTTT.